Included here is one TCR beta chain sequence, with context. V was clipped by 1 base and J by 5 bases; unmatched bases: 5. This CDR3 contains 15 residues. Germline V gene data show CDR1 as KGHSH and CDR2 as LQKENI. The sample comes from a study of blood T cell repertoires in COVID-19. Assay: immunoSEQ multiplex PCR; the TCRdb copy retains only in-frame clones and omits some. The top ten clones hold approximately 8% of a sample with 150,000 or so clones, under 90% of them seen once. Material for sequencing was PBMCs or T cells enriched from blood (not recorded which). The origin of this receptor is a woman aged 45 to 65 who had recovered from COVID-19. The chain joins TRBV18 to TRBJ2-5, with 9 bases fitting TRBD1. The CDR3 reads CASSPLTGGRETQYF. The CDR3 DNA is TGTGCCAGCTCACCACTTACAGGGGGCCGGGAGACCCAGTACTTC.